This is a list of T cell receptor beta chains from one sample in a study of T cell changes during pregnancy in multiple sclerosis. The protocol was immunoSEQ multiplex PCR, while the TCRdb copy is restricted to in-frame clones and leaves out a portion. The sample includes 40,000 to 50,000 clones, 93% of them seen just once. The source was CD8+ T cells from peripheral blood mononuclear cells, collected after pregnancy. The receptors were sampled from a female donor with multiple sclerosis, enrolled in a pregnancy study. The CDR3 runs from the conserved cysteine through the conserved F or W. A D gene is named only where the DNA matches it firmly. Only some rows state a clone size, as once, few, many or a class for expanded clones.

J gene: TRBJ2-7
D gene: TRBD1
CDR3 length: 14
clone size: NA
V gene: TRBV27
CDR3 protein: CASSPGTVTYEQYF
CDR3 DNA: TGTGCCAGCAGTCCCGGGACAGTTACCTACGAGCAGTACTTC

J gene: TRBJ2-1
D gene: TRBD2
CDR3 length: 15
clone size: NA
V gene: TRBV27
CDR3 protein: CASSPAGLVSNEQFF
CDR3 DNA: TGTGCCAGCAGTCCCGCGGGACTAGTATCCAATGAGCAGTTCTTC

J gene: TRBJ2-1
D gene: TRBD2
CDR3 length: 17
clone size: NA
V gene: TRBV7-9
CDR3 protein: CASSFSQTSGTYNEQFF
CDR3 DNA: TGTGCCAGCAGCTTCTCACAAACTAGCGGGACCTACAATGAGCAGTTCTTC

J gene: TRBJ2-1
D gene: TRBD2
CDR3 length: 15
clone size: NA
V gene: TRBV7-9
CDR3 protein: CASSGLAWVHNEQFF
CDR3 DNA: TGTGCCAGCAGCGGACTAGCCTGGGTCCACAATGAGCAGTTCTTC

J gene: TRBJ1-1
D gene: TRBD1
CDR3 length: 19
clone size: NA
V gene: TRBV4-3
CDR3 protein: CASSQSGTGDELGNTEAFF
CDR3 DNA: TGCGCCAGCAGCCAATCCGGGACAGGGGATGAACTAGGGAACACTGAAGCTTTCTTT

J gene: TRBJ1-1
D gene: NA
CDR3 length: 13
clone size: NA
V gene: TRBV2
CDR3 protein: CASRTSVNTEAFF
CDR3 DNA: TGTGCCAGCAGGACGAGCGTGAACACTGAAGCTTTCTTT

J gene: TRBJ2-5
D gene: TRBD2
CDR3 length: 17
clone size: NA
V gene: TRBV7-9
CDR3 protein: CASSPRTSGGADETQYF
CDR3 DNA: TGTGCCAGCAGCCCGCGGACTAGCGGGGGGGCGGATGAGACCCAGTACTTC

J gene: TRBJ2-1
D gene: TRBD1
CDR3 length: 15
clone size: once
V gene: TRBV2
CDR3 protein: CASRAGTGGYNEQFF
CDR3 DNA: TGTGCCAGCAGGGCCGGGACAGGGGGCTACAATGAGCAGTTCTTC

J gene: TRBJ1-1
D gene: NA
CDR3 length: 13
clone size: NA
V gene: TRBV9
CDR3 protein: CASSLTEGNRAFF
CDR3 DNA: TGTGCCAGCAGCCTTACGGAGGGTAATCGAGCTTTCTTT

J gene: TRBJ2-3
D gene: TRBD1
CDR3 length: 16
clone size: NA
V gene: TRBV2
CDR3 protein: CASSSRTGESTDTQYF
CDR3 DNA: TGTGCCAGCAGTTCCCGGACAGGAGAAAGCACAGATACGCAGTATTTT

J gene: TRBJ2-1
D gene: TRBD2
CDR3 length: 11
clone size: NA
V gene: TRBV2
CDR3 protein: CASSRGDEQFF
CDR3 DNA: TGTGCCAGCAGTCGGGGGGATGAGCAGTTCTTC

J gene: TRBJ2-1
D gene: NA
CDR3 length: 14
clone size: NA
V gene: TRBV2
CDR3 protein: CASSGSGRYNEQFF
CDR3 DNA: TGTGCCAGCAGTGGAAGCGGAAGGTACAATGAGCAGTTCTTC

J gene: TRBJ2-5
D gene: NA
CDR3 length: 16
clone size: NA
V gene: TRBV5-1
CDR3 protein: CASSEGGLVAPETQYF
CDR3 DNA: TGCGCCAGCAGCGAAGGCGGCCTAGTCGCTCCGGAGACCCAGTACTTC

J gene: TRBJ2-7
D gene: TRBD1
CDR3 length: 14
clone size: NA
V gene: TRBV6-1
CDR3 protein: CASSWDRGQVEQYF
CDR3 DNA: TGTGCCAGCAGTTGGGACAGGGGTCAGGTCGAGCAGTACTTC

J gene: TRBJ2-5
D gene: NA
CDR3 length: 17
clone size: NA
V gene: TRBV11-2
CDR3 protein: CASSFAEARGGEETQYF
CDR3 DNA: TGTGCCAGCAGCTTCGCGGAGGCTAGAGGGGGGGAGGAGACCCAGTACTTC

J gene: TRBJ1-3
D gene: NA
CDR3 length: 12
clone size: NA
V gene: TRBV16
CDR3 protein: CASSRQGNTIYF
CDR3 DNA: TGTGCCAGCAGCCGACAGGGAAACACCATATATTTT